These 30 T cell receptor beta chains were all obtained from the same sample, sequenced in a study of blood T cell repertoires in COVID-19. The repertoire was sequenced with immunoSEQ multiplex PCR; TCRdb's copy has only in-frame clones and lacks some. This repertoire shows a few hundred thousand clones, 84% found once; its top ten account for about 2.3%. The source material was peripheral blood. These receptors were collected from a man aged 40-49 years who had recovered from COVID-19.

This rearrangement joins TRBV6-6 to TRBJ2-4; D is undetermined. CDR1 is MNHNY and CDR2 is SVGAGI in the germline V gene (reference sequence). The CDR3 covers 16 residues. The V end was cut by 2 bases, the J end by 0 bases, with 11 bases between. The CDR3 DNA reads TGTGCCAGCAGTTACCCGGCGGATATAGCCAAAAACATTCAGTACTTC. It translates to CASSYPADIAKNIQYF.

The gene calls are TRBV21-1 and TRBJ1-1; the table's D call of TRBD1 was not tested on the DNA. TRBV21-1 is shown as a pseudogene. The CDR3 has 16 residues. CDR3 in amino acids: CASSIGQAQRVTEAFF. The CDR3 nucleotides are TGTGCCAGCAGCATTGGACAGGCCCAGCGGGTCACTGAAGCTTTCTTT.

This clone was observed once. This sequence joins TRBV5-1 and TRBJ1-3; tentatively, D is TRBD1 (5 bases). The V and J ends lost 3 bases and 2 bases respectively, with 15 bases between them. Per germline, CDR1 SGHRS and CDR2 YFSETQ. The CDR3 runs to 16 residues. CDR3 residues: CASSWGGGPAGNTIYF. CDR3 DNA: TGCGCCAGCAGCTGGGGGGGAGGACCCGCTGGAAACACCATATATTTT.

The genes are TRBV30 and TRBJ2-7; tentatively, D is TRBD1 (6 bases). With 3 bases removed from V and 2 bases from J, the gap between germline ends came to 23 bases. Germline assignment: CDR1 GTSNPN and CDR2 SVGIG (reference sequence). The CDR3 sequence is 17 residues long. CDR3 DNA sequence: TGTGCCTGGAGGGCTAATACCGGGACACGAGGGACCTACGAGCAGTACTTC. Amino acids: CAWRANTGTRGTYEQYF.

This clone was seen more than once but under ten times. The J gene is TRBJ1-2, the V gene TRBV28; 7 bases are a match to TRBD1. The CDR3 runs 16 residues. Germline-derived CDR1 and CDR2 are MDHEN and SYDVKM. The J segment lost 1 base and the V segment lost 5 bases, leaving 10 bases of the junction unmatched. The CDR3 DNA reads TGTGCCAGCAGTCCCTCCGGGACAGCGGTTAACTATGGCTACACCTTC. This sequence encodes CASSPSGTAVNYGYTF.

V and J are TRBV27 and TRBJ2-3, with 10 bases that match TRBD2. This CDR3 is built from 14 residues. Germline trimming cut 6 bases from V and 9 bases from J; bases unmatched to any gene: 9. Germline V gives CDR1 MNHEY, CDR2 SMNVEV (reference sequence). For the CDR3, the DNA is TGTGCCAGCAGCACTAGCGGGGCCGGCAGGACGCAGTATTTT. Protein: CASSTSGAGRTQYF.

DNA of the CDR3: TGTGCCTGGAGTGGGGTAGCTTTAAGCACAGATACGCAGTATTTT. This encodes CAWSGVALSTDTQYF. J is TRBJ2-3 and V is TRBV30, with D hard to call. CDR1 is GTSNPN, CDR2 SVGIG, per germline (reference sequence). This CDR3 comprises 15 residues. Trimming removed 1 base at V and 0 bases at J, with 11 bases between.

This rearrangement joins TRBV11-2 to TRBJ2-5; D might be TRBD1 (6 bases). Germline CDR1 SGHAT, CDR2 FQNNGV. With 5 bases removed from V and 4 bases from J, the gap between germline ends came to 11 bases. This CDR3 is built from 13 residues. CDR3 sequence: CASSGGPGETQYF. The CDR3 bases are TGTGCCAGCAGCGGGGGCCCTGGAGAGACCCAGTACTTC.

This sequence joins TRBV18 and TRBJ1-4; 8 nucleotides match TRBD1. The V and J ends lost 3 bases and 5 bases, in that order; junction bases with no gene match: 8. This CDR3 is 16 amino acids long. The germline V gene has CDR1 KGHSH and CDR2 LQKENI. DNA of the CDR3: TGTGCCAGCTCACCGACCACGCCAGGGGGCAATGAAAAACTGTTTTTT. This gives the protein CASSPTTPGGNEKLFF. The full variable domain, rest sourced from reference TRBV18 and TRBJ1-4, is NAGVMQNPRHLVRRRGQEARLRCSPMKGHSHVYWYRQLPEEGLKFMVYLQKENIIDESGMPKERFSAEFPKEGPSILRIQQVVRGDSAAYFCASSPTTPGGNEKLFFGSGTQLSVL.

A single count supports this clone. V is TRBV6-6 and J is TRBJ2-7; TRBD2 aligns across 10 bases. Germline V gene sequence: CDR1 MNHNY, CDR2 SVGAGI (reference sequence). The CDR3 runs 17 residues. V gave up 5 bases and J gave up 1 base; unmatched junction bases: 11. CDR3 DNA: TGTGCCAGCAGTCCAGGGGCACCGGGACTAGCGTCCTACGAGCAGTACTTC. Its protein is CASSPGAPGLASYEQYF.

As DNA, the CDR3 is TGTGCCAGCAGCCAAGTATCCGGGGGGGTATACAATGAGCAGTTCTTC. This gives the protein CASSQVSGGVYNEQFF. The V gene is TRBV3-1 (or the pseudogene TRBV3-2), the J gene TRBJ2-1, with 8 nucleotides matching TRBD2. CDR1 LGHDT and CDR2 YNNKEL come from the germline V gene (reference sequence). V lost 1 base and J lost 4; bases outside the gene matches: 6. This CDR3 region has 16 residues.

This clone was recorded only once. The J gene is TRBJ2-2, the V gene TRBV25-1; TRBD1 matches 10 bases. The germline V gene encodes CDR1 MGHDK and CDR2 SYGVNS. The CDR3 has 16 amino acids. With 6 bases clipped from V and 4 bases from J, the junction kept 8 bases outside the gene matches. This CDR3 is CASRRPGQGSTGELFF. The CDR3, as DNA: TGTGCCAGCAGGCGCCCGGGACAGGGGTCCACCGGGGAGCTGTTTTTT.

The chain employs TRBV4-1 and TRBJ2-3; 11 nucleotides match TRBD1. The CDR3 is 17 amino acids. The germline gives CDR1 MGHRA, CDR2 YSYEKL. The junction had 9 bases not matched to a gene; V was cut back by 4 bases and J by 3 bases. CDR3 in amino acids: CASSPLPGTGGTDTQYF. CDR3 coding DNA: TGCGCCAGCAGCCCACTCCCCGGGACAGGGGGTACAGATACGCAGTATTTT.

In its sample, this clone was seen once. The rearrangement links TRBV4-3 to TRBJ1-6; no firm D call. This CDR3 has 16 amino acids. V was clipped by 4 bases and J by 5 bases, with 15 bases between them. Germline assignment: CDR1 LGHNA and CDR2 YSLEER. The CDR3 spells CASSPQVGLDNSPLHF. The DNA for the CDR3 is TGCGCCAGCAGCCCCCAGGTGGGTCTCGATAATTCACCCCTCCACTTT.

The J gene is TRBJ2-5, the V gene TRBV7-2; TRBD2 agrees at 9 bases. The CDR3 length is 16 residues. The germline V gene encodes CDR1 SGHTA and CDR2 FQGNSA. Losses at the gene ends were 1 base for V and 4 bases for J; bases not matched to a gene: 7. As DNA, the CDR3 is TGTGCCAGCAGCTTAGGGACTAGCGAGCCCATAGAGACCCAGTACTTC. The encoded protein is CASSLGTSEPIETQYF.

The CDR3, as DNA: TGTGCCAGCGAGGGTTGGGAGACCCAGTACTTC. Residues: CASEGWETQYF. This sequence joins TRBV25-1 and TRBJ2-5; tentatively, D is TRBD2 (5 bases). This CDR3 comprises 11 residues. Germline V gene data show CDR1 as MGHDK and CDR2 as SYGVNS. Between the trimmed V and J ends, which lost 8 bases and 5 bases, there was a span of 9 bases.

This clone was seen more than once but under ten times. The chain employs TRBV27 and TRBJ2-2; TRBD2 agrees at 14 bases. Germline trimming cut 6 bases from V and 8 bases from J; bases unmatched to any gene: 5. CDR1 is MNHEY and CDR2 is SMNVEV in the germline V gene (reference sequence). This CDR3 region has 15 residues. CDR3 amino acids: CASRPGTSGSGELFF. CDR3 nucleotides: TGTGCCAGCAGACCTGGGACTAGCGGGAGTGGGGAGCTGTTTTTT.

The chain combines TRBV7-2 with TRBJ2-3, with a tentative D call TRBD2 (7 bases). The CDR3 spans 16 residues. V gave up 5 bases and J gave up 3 bases, with 18 bases separating them. Germline values: CDR1 SGHTA, CDR2 FQGNSA. In DNA form, the CDR3 reads TGTGCCAGCAGCCCCTTGGGGGGGGGCGGTACAGATACGCAGTATTTT. Its translation: CASSPLGGGGTDTQYF.

With respect to this clone: A much more abundant neighbour one base away suggests this may be a read error. The chain has TRBV5-6 and TRBJ1-1; D is undetermined. The ends were cut back, 3 bases at V and 1 base at J, with 4 bases in the middle. The germline V gene has CDR1 SGHDT and CDR2 YYEEEE. This CDR3 is built from 12 residues. CDR3 residues: CASSSRNTEAFF. CDR3 coding DNA: TGTGCCAGCAGCTCCAGGAACACTGAAGCTTTCTTT.

The chain has TRBV2 and TRBJ1-4; D possibly corresponds to TRBD1 (5 bases). Germline lookup yields CDR1 SNHLY and CDR2 FYNNEI. This CDR3 has 14 residues. The germline V and J ends were trimmed by 4 bases and 5 bases, with 11 bases remaining between them. The CDR3 reads CASSAGRRNEKLFF. The CDR3 nucleotides read TGTGCCAGCAGTGCAGGGAGGAGAAATGAAAAACTGTTTTTT.

The rearrangement links TRBV7-8 to TRBJ1-5, with D uncertain. The germline V and J ends were trimmed by 2 bases and 3 bases, with 8 bases remaining between them. The CDR3 contains 14 residues. Germline V gene data show CDR1 as SGHVS and CDR2 as FQNEAQ. The CDR3 nucleotides read TGTGCCAGCAGCTTATCTTTCTCCAATCAGCCCCAGCATTTT. Its translation is CASSLSFSNQPQHF.

The J gene is TRBJ2-5, the V gene TRBV11-2, with 11 bases fitting TRBD1. This CDR3 contains 16 residues. Germline assignment: CDR1 SGHAT and CDR2 FQNNGV. Trimming took 4 bases from V and 4 from J; bases not matched to a gene: 8. DNA for the CDR3: TGTGCCAGCAGCTGGAGGACAGGGGGCTCAGGAGAGACCCAGTACTTC. Translated, it gives CASSWRTGGSGETQYF.

This clone was seen a single time. The rearrangement links TRBV19 to TRBJ1-4, with 7 positions matching TRBD1. The CDR3 is 14 residues long. The germline CDR1 and CDR2 sequences are LNHDA and SQIVND (reference sequence). Trimming at V came to 5 bases and at J to 6 bases, leaving 6 bases not matched to a gene. The CDR3 sequence is CASSDRARDEKLFF. CDR3 in DNA: TGTGCCAGTAGTGACAGGGCTAGGGATGAAAAACTGTTTTTT.

This clone came up a few times. The chain joins TRBV11-2 to TRBJ2-7; 10 bases are a match to TRBD1. V trimming: 7 bases; J trimming: 5 bases; junction bases outside the gene matches: 11. The CDR3 has 15 residues. The germline V gene has CDR1 SGHAT and CDR2 FQNNGV. For the CDR3, the DNA is TGTGCCAGCACTCCTAATGGACAGGGGGAGAACGAGCAGTACTTC. Protein product: CASTPNGQGENEQYF. Full variable domain (outside the CDR3, taken from reference TRBV11-2 and TRBJ2-7): EAGVAQSPRYKIIEKRQSVAFWCNPISGHATLYWYQQILGQGPKLLIQFQNNGVVDDSQLPKDRFSAERLKGVDSTLKIQPAKLEDSAVYLCASTPNGQGENEQYFGPGTRLTVT.

The rearrangement joins TRBV9 to TRBJ2-2; 11 nucleotides agree with TRBD1. CDR3 length: 15 amino acids. V shed 3 bases, J shed 6 bases, and the junction held 4 bases outside the gene matches. The germline gives CDR1 SGDLS, CDR2 YYNGEE. CDR3 sequence: CASSGRTGGSGELFF. The CDR3 nucleotides read TGTGCCAGCAGCGGACGGACAGGGGGCTCCGGGGAGCTGTTTTTT.

The CDR3 is CATSLAGVAYGYTF. CDR3 in DNA: TGTGCCACCTCCCTGGCGGGGGTAGCCTATGGCTACACCTTC. The rearrangement joins TRBV19 to TRBJ1-2; possibly TRBD1 for D (5 bases). The CDR3 has 14 amino acids. V shed 10 bases and J shed 4 bases, with 19 bases lying between them. Germline V CDR1 and CDR2: LNHDA, SQIVND (reference sequence).

The genes are TRBV5-4 and TRBJ1-1; no reliable D call. The CDR3 consists of 14 residues. CDR1 and CDR2 (germline): SGHNT, YYREEE (reference sequence). Trimming took off 1 base at V and 7 bases at J, with 14 bases between the two ends. This CDR3 reads CASSLSWRDVEAFF. The CDR3 nucleotides read TGTGCCAGCAGCTTGTCCTGGCGGGATGTTGAAGCTTTCTTT.

The chain combines TRBV6-5 with TRBJ2-1, with a tentative D call TRBD1 (6 bases). Germline CDR1 reads MNHEY; CDR2 reads SVGAGI. The V gene lost 4 bases and the J gene lost 8 bases, with 12 bases spanning the gap. The CDR3 sequence is 13 residues long. The DNA of the CDR3 is TGTGCCAGCAGTTTTCTACAGGGACATGAGCAGTTCTTC. It encodes CASSFLQGHEQFF.

This chain uses TRBV5-4 with TRBJ2-7; 7 positions match TRBD1. V dropped 0 bases and J dropped 0; count of bases not matched to a gene: 6. This CDR3 is 16 amino acids long. Germline V gene sequence: CDR1 SGHNT, CDR2 YYREEE (reference sequence). CDR3 nucleotides: TGTGCCAGCAGCTTGGGACTCGGGACAGCCTCCTACGAGCAGTACTTC. It translates to CASSLGLGTASYEQYF.

The chain is built from TRBV18 and TRBJ1-3; possible D gene TRBD1, 5 bases. The CDR3 length is 13 residues. Trimming shortened V by 4 bases and J by 2 bases, and 6 bases separated the two germline ends. CDR1 is KGHSH, CDR2 LQKENI, per germline. The CDR3, as DNA: TGTGCCAGCTCACTCAGGGCTGGAAACACCATATATTTT. Translated: CASSLRAGNTIYF.